The text below deals with one T cell receptor beta chain. As yet, its antigen is unknown. Trimming stripped 6 bases from V and 3 bases from J, with 11 bases between. Germline loops: CDR1 SGDLS, CDR2 YYNGEE. The CDR3 runs to 13 residues. This sample was included in a study of shared clonotypes between healthy human individuals. The investigators split CD4+ cells into a CD45RA+ naive subset and a CD45RA-negative memory subset. Study-wide results and limits: Incomplete sequencing of sorted subsets was indicated by rarefaction despite large depth. In contrast to clonotypes shared by all four donors, non-shared clonotypes had lower generation probabilities.

At deep level, the assay was performed. Some clones are missing from TCRdb's copy, which holds only in-frame ones; the method was immunoSEQ multiplex PCR. The repertoire has millions of clones, around 94% of them found once; the top ten carry roughly 0.13%. The receptor comes from a man between 18 and 35 years old in good health. The chain couples TRBV9 to TRBJ2-3; D is possibly TRBD1 (6 bases). Sequenced material: naive CD4+ T cells sorted from blood. Subset reported: CD45RA+ positively selected. In nucleotides, the CDR3 is TGTGCCAGCACCCAACAGGGAACAGATACGCAGTATTTT. Its protein is CASTQQGTDTQYF.